This passage covers 11 T cell receptor beta chains from one sample sequenced in a study of identical twins. In TCRdb, the 5' RACE reads were re-called with MiXCR into one record per CDR3 protein. The sample includes 1.5 million to 2 million distinct CDR3 sequences, about 32% seen only once; the top ten take less than 0.35%. Sequenced material: cord blood. The receptors shown here come from a newborn girl in good health.

This clonotype showed up just a few times. The chain links TRBV29-1 to TRBJ2-5, with 8 bases identical to TRBD2. The end of the DNA aligns better with TRBJ2-7, so the J call may be wrong. CDR3 length: 15 amino acids. CDR1 and CDR2 (germline): SQVTM, ANQGSEA. The CDR3 bases are TGCAGCGTAGCCGGGGGGGCAGGAAAGGGCTACGAGCAGTACTTC. Translating gives CSVAGGAGKGYEQYF.

There are a few counts of this clonotype. V is TRBV6-5 and J is TRBJ1-2; TRBD1 matches 7 bases. This CDR3 has 15 residues. Germline lookup yields CDR1 MNHEY and CDR2 SVGAGI. Trimming at V came to 3 bases and at J to 3 bases, leaving 7 bases not matched to a gene. The CDR3 DNA reads TGTGCCAGCAGTTATCGACAGGGATCTTACTATGGCTACACCTTC. This codes for CASSYRQGSYYGYTF.

This clonotype appeared once. The gene calls are TRBV6-2 or TRBV6-3 and TRBJ1-1; no clear D gene. Looked up from germline, CDR1 is MNHEY and CDR2 is SVGEGT. The length of the CDR3 is 12 residues. V was shortened by 6 bases and J by 4 bases, with 9 bases between the two germline ends. As DNA, the CDR3 is TGTGCCAGCAGGGAGCAGGTCACTGAAGCTTTCTTT. Amino acids: CASREQVTEAFF.

Concerning this clonotype: One end of the junction varies from germline; a read error may be responsible. This chain connects TRBV29-1 to TRBJ1-2; maybe TRBD1 (5 bases). The CDR3 totals 13 residues. Looked up from germline, CDR1 is SQVTM and CDR2 is ANQGSEA. The CDR3 loop is CSVFHLWGYGHTF. The CDR3 DNA reads as TGCAGCGTTTTCCACCTGTGGGGCTATGGCCACACCTTC.

A remark on this clonotype: A much larger clonotype is one base distant, so this may be a read error. The chain carries TRBV9 and TRBJ2-3; D is ambiguous. This CDR3 spans 14 amino acids. V lost 0 bases and J 0 bases, leaving 5 bases between the germline ends. CDR1 and CDR2 (germline): SGDLS, YYNGEE. The CDR3 protein is CASSVEASTDTQYF. Here the CDR3 DNA reads TGTGCCAGCAGCGTAGAGGCGAGCACAGATACGCAGTATTTT.

The chain uses TRBV5-1 and TRBJ2-1, with 11 positions matching TRBD2. Germline CDR1 is SGHRS and CDR2 is YFSETQ. J gave up 3 bases and V 2 bases, and 7 bases lay outside the gene matches. This CDR3 spans 17 amino acids. The CDR3 sequence: CASSFALGLADYNEQFF. CDR3 coding DNA: TGCGCCAGCAGCTTTGCCCTGGGACTAGCGGACTACAATGAGCAGTTCTTC.

The gene calls are TRBV2 and TRBJ2-1; 8 nucleotides align to TRBD1. Per germline, CDR1 SNHLY and CDR2 FYNNEI. The CDR3 consists of 14 residues. J lost 4 bases, V lost 8 bases, and 7 bases had no gene match. CDR3 in DNA: TGTGCCAGCCTTCCGGGACAGGCTTACAATGAGCAGTTCTTC. Translation gives CASLPGQAYNEQFF.

This chain joins TRBV21-1 and TRBJ2-1; the table's D call TRBD1 went unverified against the DNA. TRBV21-1 is given as a pseudogene. This CDR3 region has 14 residues. The chain's CDR3 is CASSRTGRYNEQFF. The CDR3 bases are TGTGCCAGCAGCAGAACGGGACGGTACAATGAGCAGTTCTTC.

The V call is TRBV20-1, the J call TRBJ2-4, with 12 bases identical to TRBD2. The J call may be wrong; the DNA end is better matched by TRBJ2-7. CDR3 length equals 15 residues. The germline CDR1 and CDR2 sequences are DFQATT and SNEGSKA (reference sequence). CDR3 sequence reads: CSARVTSGGIHEQYF. Written as DNA, the CDR3 is TGCAGTGCTAGAGTAACTAGCGGGGGGATCCACGAGCAGTACTTC.

This chain connects TRBV11-2 to TRBJ2-7; D might be TRBD1 (5 bases). The J call could be wrong; TRBJ2-5 is a better fit for the DNA end. This CDR3 has 14 amino acids. CDR1 SGHAT and CDR2 FQNNGV come from the germline V gene. The CDR3 DNA sequence: TGTGCCAGCAGTTTTGTTGGGGCTTCAGAGACCCAGTACTTC. Amino acid sequence: CASSFVGASETQYF.

A few counts support this clonotype. The chain carries TRBV20-1 and TRBJ1-1; 8 bases fit TRBD1. Germline CDR1 DFQATT, CDR2 SNEGSKA (reference sequence). Trimming removed 7 bases from V and 0 bases from J; junction bases left unmatched: 13. This CDR3 comprises 16 residues. The chain's CDR3 is CSERDGTGGVNTEAFF. CDR3 sequence (DNA): TGCAGTGAAAGGGATGGTACAGGGGGAGTGAACACTGAAGCTTTCTTT.